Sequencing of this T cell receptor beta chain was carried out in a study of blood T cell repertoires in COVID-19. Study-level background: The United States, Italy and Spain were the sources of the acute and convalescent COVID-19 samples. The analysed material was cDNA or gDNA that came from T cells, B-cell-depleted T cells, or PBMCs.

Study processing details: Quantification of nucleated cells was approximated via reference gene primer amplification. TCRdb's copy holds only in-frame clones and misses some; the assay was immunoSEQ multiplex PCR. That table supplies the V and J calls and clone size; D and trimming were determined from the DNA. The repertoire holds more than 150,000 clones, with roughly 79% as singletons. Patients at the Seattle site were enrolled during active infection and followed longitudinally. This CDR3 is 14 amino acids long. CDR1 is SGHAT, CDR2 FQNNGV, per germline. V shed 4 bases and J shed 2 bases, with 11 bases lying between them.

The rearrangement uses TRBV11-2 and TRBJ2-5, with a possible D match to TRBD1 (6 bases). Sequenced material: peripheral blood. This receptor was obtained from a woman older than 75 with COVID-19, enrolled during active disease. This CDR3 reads CASSSWTAQETQYF. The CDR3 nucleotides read TGTGCCAGCAGCTCATGGACAGCACAAGAGACCCAGTACTTC. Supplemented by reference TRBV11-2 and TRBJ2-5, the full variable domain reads EAGVAQSPRYKIIEKRQSVAFWCNPISGHATLYWYQQILGQGPKLLIQFQNNGVVDDSQLPKDRFSAERLKGVDSTLKIQPAKLEDSAVYLCASSSWTAQETQYFGPGTRLLVL.